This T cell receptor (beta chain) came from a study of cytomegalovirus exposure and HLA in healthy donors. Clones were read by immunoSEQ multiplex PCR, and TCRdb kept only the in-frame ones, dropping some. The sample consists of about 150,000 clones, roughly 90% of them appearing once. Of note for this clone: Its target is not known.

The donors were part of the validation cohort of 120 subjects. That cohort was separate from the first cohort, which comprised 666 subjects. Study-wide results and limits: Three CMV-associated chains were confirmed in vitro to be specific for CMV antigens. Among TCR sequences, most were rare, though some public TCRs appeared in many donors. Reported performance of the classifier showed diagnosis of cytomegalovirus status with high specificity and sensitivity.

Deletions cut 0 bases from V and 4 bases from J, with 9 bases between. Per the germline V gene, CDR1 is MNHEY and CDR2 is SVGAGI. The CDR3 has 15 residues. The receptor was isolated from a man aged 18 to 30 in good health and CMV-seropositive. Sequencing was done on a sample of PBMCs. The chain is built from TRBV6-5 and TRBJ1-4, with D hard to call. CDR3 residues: CASSYSYSLNEKLFF. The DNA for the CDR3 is TGTGCCAGCAGTTACTCCTACAGCCTTAATGAAAAACTGTTTTTT.